This TCR beta chain was documented in a study of cytomegalovirus exposure and HLA in healthy donors. In the study overall: Findings of an earlier analysis included over 95 million unique TCR beta sequences from 180 million or so T cells.

V was clipped by 7 bases and J by 8 bases, with 13 bases between them. CDR1 and CDR2 (germline): MNHEY, SMNVEV (reference sequence). This CDR3 comprises 12 residues. This clone was seen only once. Its antigen is not identified. Study-wide results and caveats: Reportedly, HLA-A and HLA-B alleles of most subjects were accurately predicted from TCR beta.

With 60 Vbeta and 13 Jbeta primers, the PCR was carried out. The data were produced by immunoSEQ multiplex PCR, yet TCRdb's version contains in-frame clones alone and is incomplete. This repertoire shows about 120,000 clones, over 70% found once; its top ten account for approximately 1.5%. This sequence originates from a woman between 18 and 29 years old in good health and CMV-seronegative. The V gene is TRBV27, the J gene TRBJ2-3, with D perhaps matching TRBD1 (5 bases). The sequencing input was PBMCs. The CDR3 DNA reads TGTGCCAGCACAACGCAGGGCGGTACGCAGTATTTT. Translating gives CASTTQGGTQYF.